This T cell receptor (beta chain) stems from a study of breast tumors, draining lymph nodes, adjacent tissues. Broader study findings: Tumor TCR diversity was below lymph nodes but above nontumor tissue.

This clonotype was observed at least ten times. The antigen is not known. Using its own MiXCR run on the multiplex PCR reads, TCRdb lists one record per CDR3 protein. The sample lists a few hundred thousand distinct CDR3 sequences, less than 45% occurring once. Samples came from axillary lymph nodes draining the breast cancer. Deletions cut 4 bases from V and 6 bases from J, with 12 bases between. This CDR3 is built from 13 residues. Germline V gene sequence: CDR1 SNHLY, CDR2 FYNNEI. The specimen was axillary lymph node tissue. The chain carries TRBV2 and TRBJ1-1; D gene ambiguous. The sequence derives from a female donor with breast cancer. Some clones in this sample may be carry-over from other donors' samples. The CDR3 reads CASSGKGFAEAFF. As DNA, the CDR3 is TGTGCCAGCAGTGGAAAGGGTTTTGCTGAAGCTTTCTTT.